One and the same sample provided the 15 T cell receptor beta chains below, sequenced in a study of T cells in Graves' hyperthyroidism and ophthalmopathy. Using RNA transcripts as the source, TCR beta CDR3 regions were amplified. TCR CDR3 underwent first-round RT-PCR with the HTBI primer set. TCRdb redid the calling of the multiplex PCR reads with MiXCR, one entry per CDR3 protein. The repertoire includes about 180,000 distinct CDR3 sequences, about a tenth of them detected once, and more than 20% sits in the top ten. The sequenced sample consisted of blood. The source is a young woman with Graves' hyperthyroidism that later progressed to Graves' ophthalmopathy.

This clonotype came up many times. V gene TRBV3-1 combines with J gene TRBJ2-1; no reliable D call. The CDR3 runs to 16 residues. Trimming stripped 5 bases from V and 6 bases from J, with 20 bases between. Per the germline V gene, CDR1 is LGHDT and CDR2 is YNNKEL (reference sequence). The CDR3 sequence: CASSSLLVRSSNEQFF. In DNA form, the CDR3 reads TGTGCCAGCAGCTCACTGTTAGTCCGTTCTAGCAATGAGCAGTTCTTC.

This clonotype has at least ten counts. The chain employs TRBV6-1 and TRBJ1-2; the D is unclear. Germline V CDR1 and CDR2: MNHNS, SASEGT. With 4 bases removed from V and 6 bases from J, the gap between germline ends came to 9 bases. CDR3 length: 12 amino acids. The CDR3 protein is CASSARRDGYTF. The DNA for the CDR3 is TGTGCCAGCAGTGCTAGGAGGGATGGCTACACCTTC.

This clonotype was counted at least ten times. The rearrangement links TRBV20-1 to TRBJ1-6; 7 positions agree with TRBD1. CDR1 DFQATT and CDR2 SNEGSKA come from the germline V gene (reference sequence). The CDR3 extends over 13 amino acids. V lost 6 bases, J lost 4 bases, and 3 bases stayed unmatched. In DNA form, the CDR3 reads TGCAGTGCCCCGACAGGGTATAATTCACCCCTCCACTTT. It translates to CSAPTGYNSPLHF.

This clonotype occurred many times. The chain uses TRBV30 and TRBJ1-1, with D unresolved. The CDR3 sequence is 15 residues long. CDR1 is GTSNPN and CDR2 is SVGIG in the germline V gene (reference sequence). V shed 4 bases and J shed 0 bases, with 15 bases lying between them. CDR3 nucleotide sequence: TGTGCCTGGAAGAAACCGGCCCCACTGAACACTGAAGCTTTCTTT. The encoded protein is CAWKKPAPLNTEAFF.

This clonotype came up many times. The chain carries TRBV2 and TRBJ2-5; TRBD1 aligns across 11 bases. The V gene's germline CDR1 is SNHLY and CDR2 FYNNEI. V was clipped by 3 bases and J by 5 bases; unmatched bases: 2. The CDR3 runs 14 residues. The CDR3 DNA is TGTGCCAGCAGTGAGGGACAGGGGGTCGAGACCCAGTACTTC. As protein: CASSEGQGVETQYF.

This clonotype was seen repeatedly, ten times or more. This chain links TRBV19 with TRBJ2-1; 9 bases line up with TRBD2. The CDR3 length is 17 residues. CDR1 and CDR2 (germline): LNHDA, SQIVND (reference sequence). The V and J ends lost 3 bases and 4 bases, in that order; junction bases with no gene match: 10. CDR3 amino acids: CASSILPAGGLYNEQFF. CDR3 nucleotide sequence: TGTGCCAGTAGTATCCTCCCAGCGGGGGGCCTTTACAATGAGCAGTTCTTC.

The chain recombines TRBV20-1 with TRBJ2-5, with TRBD1 identical over 9 bases. Germline assignment: CDR1 DFQATT and CDR2 SNEGSKA (reference sequence). CDR3 size: 13 residues. The trim removed 6 bases at V and 2 bases at J, leaving 4 bases unmatched. CDR3 sequence reads: CSARQGGQETQYF. The CDR3, as DNA: TGCAGTGCGAGACAGGGGGGACAAGAGACCCAGTACTTC.

This clonotype has a count of ten or more. The chain has TRBV12-3 or TRBV12-4 and TRBJ2-5; possibly TRBD1 for D (5 bases). The V end lost 6 bases, the J end lost 3 bases, and 14 bases lay between the germline ends. There are 14 residues in the CDR3. CDR3 DNA: TGTGCCAGCAGCTCCCCAGGGCCAAAAGAGACCCAGTACTTC. Its protein is CASSSPGPKETQYF.

This clonotype was seen repeatedly, ten times or more. This chain uses TRBV28 with TRBJ1-2, with a weak D call TRBD1 (6 bases). Germline V gives CDR1 MDHEN, CDR2 SYDVKM. This CDR3 spans 13 amino acids. V was trimmed by 6 bases and J by 8 bases, leaving 16 bases between them. The CDR3 protein is CASRPGQPGGYTF. In DNA, the CDR3 is TGTGCCAGCAGACCTGGACAGCCCGGGGGCTACACCTTC.

At least ten counts were recorded for this clonotype. The chain uses TRBV6-1 and TRBJ1-1; D is uncertain. Germline loops: CDR1 MNHNS, CDR2 SASEGT. CDR3 length equals 13 residues. Trimming removed 6 bases at V and 1 base at J, with 9 bases between. Written as DNA, the CDR3 is TGTGCCAGCAGCAAAGAGTCGAACACTGAAGCTTTCTTT. Residues: CASSKESNTEAFF.

Ten or more counts support this clonotype. This chain links TRBV27 with TRBJ1-5; no clear D gene. Germline lookup yields CDR1 MNHEY and CDR2 SMNVEV (reference sequence). Trimming left V 0 bases short and J 5 bases short, with 5 bases between. This CDR3 has 13 residues. The CDR3 here is CASSLSMYQPQHF. CDR3 coding DNA: TGTGCCAGCAGTTTATCGATGTATCAGCCCCAGCATTTT.

The sample holds many counts of this clonotype. The chain links TRBV20-1 to TRBJ1-1; no clear D gene. The CDR3 totals 12 residues. Trimming removed 3 bases from V and 6 bases from J, with 11 bases in between. Looked up from germline, CDR1 is DFQATT and CDR2 is SNEGSKA (reference sequence). This CDR3 reads CSASTGTAEAFF. In nucleotides, the CDR3 is TGCAGTGCTAGCACGGGAACCGCTGAAGCTTTCTTT.

This clonotype was detected many times. V gene TRBV9 combines with J gene TRBJ1-5, with D tentatively TRBD1 (6 bases). The CDR3 length is 15 residues. Deletions cut 0 bases from V and 4 bases from J, with 11 bases between. The germline V gene encodes CDR1 SGDLS and CDR2 YYNGEE. CDR3 DNA: TGTGCCAGCAGCGTAGATGGGACACAAAATCAGCCCCAGCATTTT. This gives the protein CASSVDGTQNQPQHF. Full variable domain (missing parts from reference TRBV9 and TRBJ1-5): DSGVTQTPKHLITATGQRVTLRCSPRSGDLSVYWYQQSLDQGLQFLIQYYNGEERAKGNILERFSAQQFPDLHSELNLSSLELGDSALYFCASSVDGTQNQPQHFGDGTRLSIL.

This clonotype occurred many times. The chain carries TRBV12-3 or TRBV12-4 and TRBJ2-5; D perhaps matches TRBD2 (5 bases). The V and J ends lost 5 bases and 5 bases respectively, with 15 bases between them. CDR3 length: 14 amino acids. This CDR3 reads CASSLRRGGETQYF. CDR3 sequence (DNA): TGTGCCAGCAGTCTCCGTCGGGGTGGGGAGACCCAGTACTTC.

The chain links TRBV5-6 to TRBJ2-1, with D possibly being TRBD2 (5 bases). Germline values: CDR1 SGHDT, CDR2 YYEEEE. This CDR3 is built from 14 residues. Trimming cost V 2 bases and J 2 bases, with 8 bases left between them. The CDR3 loop is CASSFRGPYNEQFF. For the CDR3, the DNA is TGTGCCAGCAGCTTCCGAGGGCCCTACAATGAGCAGTTCTTC.